Listed below are T cell receptor beta chains from one sample, sequenced in a study of blood T cell repertoires in COVID-19. Only in-frame clones appear in the TCRdb table, and some are missing; sequencing was by immunoSEQ multiplex PCR. Among about 86,000 clones listed, 80% to 90% were seen once. Sequencing was performed on peripheral blood. Every receptor here comes from a human donor in a cohort sampled during active COVID-19. Each CDR3 is given with its conserved first and last residue.

v_call cdr3_aa
TRBV7-9 CASSFGGGMGTNEKLFF
TRBV11-2 CASSFEAGERNTQYF
TRBV7-3 CASSSTSGSENTGELFF
TRBV9 CASSASGTSTANEQFF
TRBV28 CASSSSRDSFNNSPLHF
TRBV5-5 CASQMRRGYEQYF
TRBV28 CASSLVSKGYTF
TRBV19 CASRPGQRNSPLHF
TRBV19 CASSSSDTPPTNEKLFF
TRBV7-9 CASSQGQGESYEQYF
TRBV19 CASQLQGPGPYQPQHF
TRBV19 CASSIDRGWDQPQHF
TRBV24-1 CATSELPDGQGRGPEAFF
TRBV28 CASRTGQLQETQYF
TRBV28 CASSLPQGPQYF
TRBV9 CASSVSLAGDTGELFF
TRBV5-1 CASSRQGENTEAFF
TRBV19 CASSKSSMLANTGELFF
TRBV11-2 CASSLVGGLNTEAFF
TRBV28 CASSLTSGISSYEQYF
TRBV7-2 CASSLAVSSRGHRNSPLHF
TRBV7-9 CASSQIGTSGISYNEQFF
TRBV2 CASILNPEQGSTF
TRBV19 CASSIVLSGANVLTF
TRBV7-8 CASLPRGVGAAEAFF
TRBV5-1 CASGLSGKETQYF
TRBV19 CASSGQGRSEQFF
TRBV6-2/TRBV6-3 CASSRGQHYEQYF
TRBV7-2 CASSLVPGLGTEAFF
TRBV28 CASSFGRGRGNTIYF
TRBV15 CATSRAGTSPHEQYF
TRBV6-2/TRBV6-3 CASSRRRASGNQPQHF
TRBV20-1 CSASDRGETQYF
TRBV14 CASSQVGVGSGYTF
TRBV23-1 CATMAGDRARYEQYF
TRBV6-1 CASSESSNRAHGYTF
TRBV24-1 CATSDPGTSNHEQYF
TRBV21-1 CASSNRSEGYTF
TRBV7-3 CASSLIPGLATGELFF
TRBV7-2 CASNKGAGDLDEQFF
TRBV6-2/TRBV6-3 CASSLAGEGNEQFF
TRBV4-1 CASSQGGTGRGEQFF
TRBV5-1 CASSFPPAGDSYEQYF
TRBV2 CASSEQVVDNEQFF
TRBV28 CATQGVAGVYEQYF
TRBV28 CASSPSRQGGNQPQHF
TRBV14 CASSRAGTTYNEQFF
TRBV7-9 CASSLPGANVLTF
TRBV5-4 CASSLGDYSSYEQYF
TRBV19 CASRQNSQGNQPQHF
TRBV5-1 CASSLGLAGVRAKNIQYF
TRBV14 CASSQVAAAGELFF
TRBV5-1 CASSLGAGTAVQETQYF
TRBV2 CASSDRPGTSGSAGYHEQYF
TRBV28 CASSLPLAGVSEQFF
TRBV18 CASSLDRVGLGEQYF
TRBV9 CASSVVANQETQYF